Each of the 32 T cell receptor beta chains below was sequenced from the same sample in a study of technical replicates of blood from a few donors. Profiled with immunoSEQ multiplex PCR; TCRdb holds only in-frame clones, not every one. The table records some 63,000 clones, roughly 89% of them present only once. Specimen: PBMCs. The receptors were gathered from a human donor in good health. Some clones in this sample may be carry-over from other donors' samples.

The rearrangement joins TRBV4-3 to TRBJ2-1; D remains unclear. V was clipped by 0 bases and J by 5 bases, with 11 bases between them. The CDR3 spans 15 residues. Per the germline V gene, CDR1 is LGHNA and CDR2 is YSLEER. CDR3 sequence reads: CASSQEVSRNNEQFF. CDR3 in DNA: TGCGCCAGCAGCCAAGAAGTGTCCAGAAACAATGAGCAGTTCTTC.

The rearrangement links TRBV1 to TRBJ2-1; the table's D call TRBD2 went unverified against the DNA. TRBV1 is annotated as a pseudogene. There are 16 residues in the CDR3. The DNA for the CDR3 is TGCACCAGCAGCCACAAGGGAGCGGGAGGGGATGATGAGCAGTTCTTC. The encoded protein is CTSSHKGAGGDDEQFF.

This chain joins TRBV19 and TRBJ1-2, with 9 bases aligning to TRBD1. The CDR3 has 13 amino acids. Germline CDR1 is LNHDA and CDR2 is SQIVND (reference sequence). Trimming took 6 bases from V and 4 from J; bases not matched to a gene: 3. The DNA of the CDR3 is TGTGCCAGTAGAACAGGGGGCGTCTATGGCTACACCTTC. This sequence encodes CASRTGGVYGYTF.

The chain recombines TRBV7-8 with TRBJ2-2; TRBD2 matches 10 bases. Trimming removed 6 bases from V and 12 bases from J; junction bases left unmatched: 10. Germline-derived CDR1 and CDR2 are SGHVS and FQNEAQ. The CDR3 consists of 14 residues. CDR3 sequence reads: CASRGGLAGVQLFF. The CDR3 DNA sequence: TGTGCCAGCAGGGGGGGGCTAGCGGGAGTTCAGCTGTTTTTT.

This chain connects TRBV7-2 to TRBJ2-3, with 9 bases that match TRBD2. The CDR3 sequence is 20 residues long. The V and J ends lost 0 bases and 1 base, in that order; junction bases with no gene match: 14. Germline V CDR1 and CDR2: SGHTA, FQGNSA. This CDR3 reads CASSLAVGGKRGVRTDTQYF. CDR3 in DNA: TGTGCCAGCAGCTTAGCGGTGGGGGGAAAGCGGGGGGTACGCACAGATACGCAGTATTTT.

The chain links TRBV30 to TRBJ1-2, with a possible D match to TRBD1 (5 bases). CDR3 length equals 11 residues. Trimming removed 1 base from V and 8 bases from J, with 8 bases in between. Germline assignment: CDR1 GTSNPN and CDR2 SVGIG (reference sequence). As DNA, the CDR3 is TGTGCCTGGAGTGGGGGCTGGGGCTACACCTTC. Translated: CAWSGGWGYTF.

The J gene is TRBJ2-1, the V gene TRBV6-1, with 7 nucleotides matching TRBD2. Losses at the gene ends were 8 bases for V and 7 bases for J; bases not matched to a gene: 14. This CDR3 has 15 residues. Germline assignment: CDR1 MNHNS and CDR2 SASEGT. The CDR3 sequence is CASQYWWEGQNEQFF. The CDR3 DNA is TGTGCCAGCCAGTATTGGTGGGAGGGCCAAAATGAGCAGTTCTTC.

Remarks on this clone: At the DNA level, this CDR3 is encoded by other sequences in the same sample as well. This chain joins TRBV9 and TRBJ2-3; 7 positions agree with TRBD2. This CDR3 spans 16 amino acids. Trimming took 0 bases from V and 4 from J; bases not matched to a gene: 8. Germline V gives CDR1 SGDLS, CDR2 YYNGEE. Here the CDR3 DNA reads TGTGCCAGCAGCGTAGAAGGGAGGGGAGGGGCAGATACGCAGTATTTT. Translation: CASSVEGRGGADTQYF.

The chain carries TRBV4-3 and TRBJ1-1; no firm D call. Germline assignment: CDR1 LGHNA and CDR2 YSLEER. The CDR3 has 13 amino acids. Trimming removed 1 base from V and 1 base from J, with 4 bases in between. The CDR3 bases are TGCGCCAGCAGCCAAGGGGCGAACACTGAAGCTTTCTTT. It is translated as CASSQGANTEAFF.

This clone came up a few times. The chain carries TRBV7-2 and TRBJ2-3; TRBD1 is a possible D gene (6 bases). Germline assignment: CDR1 SGHTA and CDR2 FQGNSA. The CDR3 spans 13 residues. V lost 2 bases to trimming and J lost 5 bases, with 8 bases between them. CDR3 bases: TGTGCCAGCAGCTTACGAGGGGGAGATACGCAGTATTTT. Protein sequence: CASSLRGGDTQYF.

The chain combines TRBV5-6 with TRBJ1-3; D is unclear. The CDR3 has 13 amino acids. Trimming left V 0 bases short and J 7 bases short, with 8 bases between. Germline assignment: CDR1 SGHDT and CDR2 YYEEEE. CDR3 sequence reads: CASSLDYLNTIYF. The CDR3 nucleotides are TGTGCCAGCAGCTTGGATTATTTGAACACCATATATTTT.

The chain joins TRBV7-3 to TRBJ2-3, with 10 bases identical to TRBD1. The J segment lost 6 bases and the V segment lost 5 bases, leaving 8 bases of the junction unmatched. Germline assignment: CDR1 SGHTA and CDR2 FQGTGA. This CDR3 comprises 15 residues. CDR3 bases: TGTGCCAGCAGCGCGGACAGGGGGTGGGCGGATACGCAGTATTTT. Amino acid sequence: CASSADRGWADTQYF.

This chain links TRBV29-1 with TRBJ1-4, with D possibly TRBD1 on 5 matching bases. Germline V gene sequence: CDR1 SQVTM, CDR2 ANQGSEA. Trimming removed 4 bases at V and 8 bases at J, with 11 bases between. This CDR3 spans 12 amino acids. CDR3 in amino acids: CSVVLTDEKLFF. The CDR3 DNA sequence: TGCAGCGTTGTGTTGACAGACGAAAAACTGTTTTTT.

CDR3 loop: CASSVVTRYNQPQHF. In DNA, the CDR3 is TGTGCCAGCAGTGTTGTGACCAGGTACAATCAGCCCCAGCATTTT. The rearrangement uses TRBV6-1 and TRBJ1-5; D gene unclear. V gave up 4 bases and J gave up 3 bases, with 13 bases separating them. Germline lookup yields CDR1 MNHNS and CDR2 SASEGT. The CDR3 contains 15 residues.

J is TRBJ1-5 and V is TRBV7-8, with 7 positions matching TRBD1. Germline CDR1 SGHVS, CDR2 FQNEAQ. The CDR3 is made up of 18 amino acids. Trimming removed 1 base from V and 10 bases from J; junction bases left unmatched: 19. The CDR3 DNA reads as TGTGCCAGCAGCTTAGAGGGCCTCGACAGGGCCAGGCGGGTACCCCAGCATTTT. Amino acids: CASSLEGLDRARRVPQHF.

The rearrangement uses TRBV7-9 and TRBJ2-7; 10 positions match TRBD1. There are 12 residues in the CDR3. Germline trimming cut 5 bases from V and 10 bases from J; bases unmatched to any gene: 5. CDR1 and CDR2 (germline): SEHNR, FQNEAQ (reference sequence). The CDR3 protein is CASSQTGGEQYF. The CDR3 DNA reads as TGTGCCAGCAGCCAGACAGGGGGCGAACAGTACTTC.

CDR3 loop: CAWRSPDRYQETQYF. The DNA for the CDR3 is TGTGCCTGGAGGTCCCCGGACAGGTACCAAGAGACCCAGTACTTC. The V call is TRBV30, the J call TRBJ2-5, with TRBD1 matching 7 bases. The V segment lost 3 bases and the J segment 0 bases; nucleotides outside the gene matches: 7. This CDR3 is built from 15 residues. Germline-derived CDR1 and CDR2 are GTSNPN and SVGIG (reference sequence).

The rearrangement joins TRBV5-4 to TRBJ2-6, with TRBD1 matching over 9 bases. V lost 4 bases and J lost 0; bases outside the gene matches: 5. The CDR3 is 17 amino acids. Germline CDR1 SGHNT, CDR2 YYREEE (reference sequence). CDR3 residues: CASSRDRVLSGANVLTF. CDR3 DNA: TGTGCCAGCAGCCGGGACAGGGTGCTCTCTGGGGCCAACGTCCTGACTTTC.

V is TRBV4-2 and J is TRBJ2-3, with TRBD2 matching 11 bases. The CDR3 is made up of 17 amino acids. Germline V gene data show CDR1 as LGHNA and CDR2 as YNFKEQ. J was trimmed by 4 bases and V by 4 bases; bases with no gene match: 10. The CDR3 sequence: CASSPGESSGGADTQYF. The CDR3 DNA reads as TGTGCCAGCAGCCCCGGGGAGAGTAGCGGGGGGGCAGATACGCAGTATTTT.

The chain joins TRBV27 to TRBJ2-7, with a tentative D call TRBD2 (5 bases). V was pared by 5 bases and J by 0 bases, with 11 bases between. This CDR3 region has 14 residues. Germline CDR1 reads MNHEY; CDR2 reads SMNVEV (reference sequence). The CDR3 sequence is CASSASRGSYEQYF. For the CDR3, the DNA is TGTGCCAGCAGTGCTTCTCGGGGCTCCTACGAGCAGTACTTC.

The rearrangement joins TRBV4-3 to TRBJ1-4; D is possibly TRBD1 (5 bases). V was cut by 0 bases and J by 7 bases, with 12 bases left in between. Germline-derived CDR1 and CDR2 are LGHNA and YSLEER. The CDR3 consists of 15 residues. The CDR3 is CASSQERGHGEKLFF. The CDR3 nucleotides are TGCGCCAGCAGCCAAGAAAGGGGTCATGGTGAAAAACTGTTTTTT.

The rearrangement joins TRBV7-8 to TRBJ1-4, with TRBD1 matching 9 bases. The length of the CDR3 is 11 residues. Germline-derived CDR1 and CDR2 are SGHVS and FQNEAQ. After removal of 6 bases from V and 14 bases from J, the junction contained 4 bases not matched to a gene. The CDR3 here is CASRSGTGLFF. DNA of the CDR3: TGTGCCAGCAGGTCAGGGACAGGGCTGTTTTTT.

The rearrangement links TRBV2 to TRBJ1-4, with TRBD1 matching over 10 bases. Per the germline V gene, CDR1 is SNHLY and CDR2 is FYNNEI. V lost 4 bases, J lost 10 bases, and 6 bases stayed unmatched. CDR3 length equals 14 residues. In DNA form, the CDR3 reads TGTGCCAGCAGTGTCCGACAGGGGGCAGGAAAACTGTTTTTT. It specifies CASSVRQGAGKLFF.

The rearrangement uses TRBV4-2 and TRBJ2-1, with 7 bases fitting TRBD2. This CDR3 has 15 amino acids. The germline gives CDR1 LGHNA, CDR2 YNFKEQ. CDR3 protein: CAAGLGPSSYNEQFF. The CDR3 nucleotides are TGTGCAGCCGGACTAGGCCCAAGCTCCTACAATGAGCAGTTCTTC.

This clone was observed a single time. The V call is TRBV4-2, the J call TRBJ2-1; the match to TRBD2 covers 12 bases. CDR1 LGHNA and CDR2 YNFKEQ come from the germline V gene. V trimming: 3 bases; J trimming: 0 bases; junction bases outside the gene matches: 12. CDR3 length equals 20 residues. The CDR3 DNA sequence: TGTGCCAGCAGCCACCCAAGGGCTAGCGGGGGGGATAGCTCCTACAATGAGCAGTTCTTC. Translating gives CASSHPRASGGDSSYNEQFF.

The V call is TRBV5-1, the J call TRBJ2-7; D is undetermined. The germline V gene encodes CDR1 SGHRS and CDR2 YFSETQ. This CDR3 has 14 residues. Trimming took off 1 base at V and 3 bases at J, with 11 bases between the two ends. The CDR3 DNA sequence: TGCGCCAGCAGCTTGAGTTACAGAGACTACGAGCAGTACTTC. Its translation: CASSLSYRDYEQYF.

As DNA, the CDR3 is TGCAGTGCCCAGGGGGTAGGCAAGCAGTACTTC. This gives the protein CSAQGVGKQYF. The chain has TRBV20-1 and TRBJ2-7, with 7 nucleotides matching TRBD1. The ends lost 6 bases at V and 8 bases at J; junction bases unmatched: 7. The CDR3 covers 11 residues. CDR1 is DFQATT, CDR2 SNEGSKA, per germline (reference sequence).

This sequence joins TRBV7-3 and TRBJ2-7, with D tentatively TRBD2 (6 bases). Germline CDR1 reads SGHTA; CDR2 reads FQGTGA. The CDR3 is 15 amino acids. V was trimmed by 4 bases and J by 7 bases, leaving 20 bases between them. CDR3 DNA: TGTGCCAGCAGCTCAAAGGCGGGACTCTTGGGGGAGCAGTACTTC. Amino acids: CASSSKAGLLGEQYF.

This chain joins TRBV7-8 and TRBJ1-2; perhaps TRBD1 as D (5 bases). V lost 5 bases to trimming and J lost 9 bases, with 16 bases between them. CDR3 size: 13 residues. Per the germline V gene, CDR1 is SGHVS and CDR2 is FQNEAQ. The CDR3 DNA reads TGTGCCAGCAGCCCTAGGAGGGGAGATAGCTACACCTTC. Amino acid sequence: CASSPRRGDSYTF.

The CDR3 region is CASSRASGSLYEQYF. DNA for the CDR3: TGTGCCAGCAGTCGCGCGAGCGGGAGTCTTTACGAGCAGTACTTC. The chain joins TRBV6-1 to TRBJ2-7; 8 positions agree with TRBD2. Germline V gene lookup returns CDR1 MNHNS and CDR2 SASEGT. V was pared by 5 bases and J by 4 bases, with 10 bases of the junction left unmatched. This CDR3 spans 15 amino acids.

The chain joins TRBV7-3 to TRBJ2-3; the D is unclear. Trimming took off 4 bases at V and 5 bases at J, with 10 bases between the two ends. The CDR3 is 13 amino acids. From germline, CDR1 is SGHTA and CDR2 FQGTGA. In nucleotides, the CDR3 is TGTGCCAGCAGCTCTGGGCAGGAAGATACGCAGTATTTT. It is translated as CASSSGQEDTQYF.

The chain carries TRBV6-1 and TRBJ2-7, with 7 bases lining up with TRBD1. Trimming removed 3 bases from V and 7 bases from J; junction bases left unmatched: 24. CDR1 is MNHNS and CDR2 is SASEGT in the germline V gene. This CDR3 contains 19 residues. For the CDR3, the DNA is TGTGCCAGCAGTGAGGAATATTTCGGGACAGCTCGAACCTCGGGAGAGCAGTACTTC. Encoded protein: CASSEEYFGTARTSGEQYF.